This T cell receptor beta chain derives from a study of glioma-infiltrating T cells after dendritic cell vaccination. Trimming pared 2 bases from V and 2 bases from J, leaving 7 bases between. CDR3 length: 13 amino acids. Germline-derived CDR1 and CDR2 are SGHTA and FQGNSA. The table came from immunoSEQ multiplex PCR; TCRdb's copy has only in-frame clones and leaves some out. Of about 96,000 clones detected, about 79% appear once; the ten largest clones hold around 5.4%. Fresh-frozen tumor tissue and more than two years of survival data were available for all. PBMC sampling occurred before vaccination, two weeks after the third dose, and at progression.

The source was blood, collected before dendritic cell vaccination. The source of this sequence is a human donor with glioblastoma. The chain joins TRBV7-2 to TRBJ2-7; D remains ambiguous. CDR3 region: CASSLLDTYEQYF. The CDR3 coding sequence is TGTGCCAGCAGCTTACTCGACACCTACGAGCAGTACTTC.